Given below is one T cell receptor (beta chain) in context. The target antigen is unknown. The germline CDR1 and CDR2 sequences are SGHTA and FQGNSA. Trimming removed 1 base at V and 9 bases at J, with 4 bases between. CDR3 length equals 11 residues. The data derive from a study of CD8 T cells in Susac syndrome. With random hexamers, reverse transcription was performed on 0.5 to 1 ug of RNA. The TCR beta CDR3 was amplified by immunoSEQ multiplex PCR across 54 Vbeta, 13 Jbeta. MiXCR, run by TCRdb on the immunoSEQ multiplex PCR reads, gives a single entry per CDR3 protein. This sample has under 350,000 distinct CDR3 sequences, with about 90% found just once. Study results and limitations: The study recognized that the number of individuals in its TCR sequencing and HLA analysis was relatively small.

TCR beta from blood CD8+ and CD4+ T cells was sequenced. TEMRA cells were FACS-enriched, and CD8+ and CD4+ T cells were isolated negatively. The receptor comes from a human donor with multiple sclerosis. Sequenced sample: CD4+ T cells from PBMCs. The chain uses TRBV7-2 and TRBJ1-3; D unclear. The CDR3 bases are TGTGCCAGCAGCTTAGGCACCACCATATATTTT. Amino acids: CASSLGTTIYF.